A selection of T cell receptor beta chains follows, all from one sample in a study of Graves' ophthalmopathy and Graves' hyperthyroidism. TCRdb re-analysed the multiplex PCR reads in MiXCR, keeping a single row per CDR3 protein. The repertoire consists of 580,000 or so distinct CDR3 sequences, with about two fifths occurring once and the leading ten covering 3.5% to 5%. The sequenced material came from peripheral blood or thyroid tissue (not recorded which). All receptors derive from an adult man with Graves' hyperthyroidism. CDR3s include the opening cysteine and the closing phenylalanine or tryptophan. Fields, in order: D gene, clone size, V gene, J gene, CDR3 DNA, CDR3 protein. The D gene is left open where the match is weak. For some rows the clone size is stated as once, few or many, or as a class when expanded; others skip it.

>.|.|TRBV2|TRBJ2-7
TGTGCCAGCAGTAGGGACCAATCTACTATCTACGAGCAGTACTTC
CASSRDQSTIYEQYF
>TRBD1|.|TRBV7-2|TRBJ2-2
TGTGCCAGCAGCTCAGGGGGCCAGGGGGAGCTGTTTTTT
CASSSGGQGELFF
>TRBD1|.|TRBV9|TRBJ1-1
TGTGCCAGCAGCCCCCGGACAGGGAACACTGAAGAAGCTTTCTTT
CASSPRTGNTEEAFF
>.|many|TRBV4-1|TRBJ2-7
TGCGCCAGCAGCCAAGATTGGGCGAACAGCTACGAGCAGTACTTC
CASSQDWANSYEQYF
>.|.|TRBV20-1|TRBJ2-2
TGCAGTGCTAGAGAGGGGGGAAGCACCGGGGAGCTGTTTTTT
CSAREGGSTGELFF
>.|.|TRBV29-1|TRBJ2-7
TGCAGCGTCCCCGTGGCTGGGGGGAACTACGAGCAGTACTTC
CSVPVAGGNYEQYF
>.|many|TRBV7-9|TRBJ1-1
TGTGCCAGCAGCTCAAACAGGGAGGGTACTGAAGCTTTCTTT
CASSSNREGTEAFF
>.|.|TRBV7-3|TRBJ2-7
TGTGCCAGCAGCCGTGGGGGCAGTGAGCAGTACTTC
CASSRGGSEQYF
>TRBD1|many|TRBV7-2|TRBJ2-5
TGTGCCAGCAGCCAGGGGGTTTTAGAGACCCAGTACTTC
CASSQGVLETQYF
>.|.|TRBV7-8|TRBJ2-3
TGTGCCACAGGGAGGTTCGGCACAGATACGCAGTATTTT
CATGRFGTDTQYF
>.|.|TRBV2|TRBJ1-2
TGTGCCGGGGGGGGCGACAATTTAGGCTACACCTTC
CAGGGDNLGYTF
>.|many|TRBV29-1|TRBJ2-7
TGCAGCGTTGCGGGCAGGGCTTACGAGCAGTACTTC
CSVAGRAYEQYF
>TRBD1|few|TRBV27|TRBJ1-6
TGTGCCAGCGGATGGGACAGAAATTCACCCCTCCACTTT
CASGWDRNSPLHF
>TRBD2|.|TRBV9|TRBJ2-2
TGTGCCAGCAGCGCGGCGGGGGCCGGGGAGCTGTTTTTT
CASSAAGAGELFF
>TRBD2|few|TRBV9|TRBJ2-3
TGTGCCAGCAGCGCGGGACTAGCGGGAGTAGAATATACGCAGTATTTT
CASSAGLAGVEYTQYF
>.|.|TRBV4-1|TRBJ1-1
TGCGCCAGCAGCCAAGACCCGGGAGAGAGGGCTTTCTTT
CASSQDPGERAFF
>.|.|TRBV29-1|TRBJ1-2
TGCAGCGTTGAAGACGCCGGGCCTAACTATGGCTACACCTTC
CSVEDAGPNYGYTF
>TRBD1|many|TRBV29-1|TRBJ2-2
TGCAGCGTTAGTACAGGGGGCTCCGGGGAGCTGTTTTTT
CSVSTGGSGELFF
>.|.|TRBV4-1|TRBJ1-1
TGCGCCAGCAGCCAAGGAATTACAGGGTCTTCCTTTGAAGCTTTCTTT
CASSQGITGSSFEAFF
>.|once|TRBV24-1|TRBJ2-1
TGTGCCACCAGTCTCGACGGGAGCTCCTACAATGAGCAGTTCTTC
CATSLDGSSYNEQFF
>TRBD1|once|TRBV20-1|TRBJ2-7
TGCAGTGTCGTACAGGGGGCTGTGGACAATGAGCAGTACTTC
CSVVQGAVDNEQYF
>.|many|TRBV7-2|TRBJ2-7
TGTGCCAGCAGCTTAGGACCGGACAGCTACGAGCAGTACTTC
CASSLGPDSYEQYF
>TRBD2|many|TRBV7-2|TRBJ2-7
TGTGCCAGCAGCTTAGAGGGACTAGCGGGAGTTGAGCAGTACTTC
CASSLEGLAGVEQYF
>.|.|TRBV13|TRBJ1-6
TGTGCCAGCAGCTTAGGAGCCGGCAGCAATTCACCCCTCCACTTT
CASSLGAGSNSPLHF
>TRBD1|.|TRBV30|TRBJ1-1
TGTGCCTGGAGTGCAGGGGGCTCTGAAGCTTTCTTT
CAWSAGGSEAFF
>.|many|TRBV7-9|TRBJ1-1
TGTGCCAGCAGCTATGCCGCGGGGACTGAAGCTTTCTTT
CASSYAAGTEAFF
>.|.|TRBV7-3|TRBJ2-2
TGTGCCAGCAGCTCCCAAAAGACCGGGGAGCTGTTTTTT
CASSSQKTGELFF
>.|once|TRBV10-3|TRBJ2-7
TGTGCATCGGACTACGTCTCCTACGAGCAGTACTTC
CASDYVSYEQYF
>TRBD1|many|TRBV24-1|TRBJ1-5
TGTGCCACCAGTGCCAAGGACAGGGGTAGCAATCAGCCCCAGCATTTT
CATSAKDRGSNQPQHF